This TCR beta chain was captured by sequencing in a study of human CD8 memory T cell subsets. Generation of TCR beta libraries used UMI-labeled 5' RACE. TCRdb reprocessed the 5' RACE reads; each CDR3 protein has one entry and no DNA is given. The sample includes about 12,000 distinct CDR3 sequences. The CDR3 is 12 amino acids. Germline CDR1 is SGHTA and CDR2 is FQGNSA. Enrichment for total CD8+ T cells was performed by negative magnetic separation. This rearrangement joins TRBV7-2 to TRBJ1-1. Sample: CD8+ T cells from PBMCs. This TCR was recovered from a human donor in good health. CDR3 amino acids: CASSLGGDVAFF.